This T cell receptor (beta chain) appears in the sequencing data of a study of Graves' ophthalmopathy and Graves' hyperthyroidism. CDR1 and CDR2 (germline): MNHEY, SMNVEV (reference sequence). CDR3 length: 18 residues. Recruitment covered hyperthyroidism patients aged 18 to 65 whose new diagnosis was of under 2 months' duration. Uncontrolled infections, other autoimmune diseases, pregnancy or lactation barred patients from enrollment. General study findings and limits: It was with about 71% sensitivity and under 85% specificity that the model predicted ophthalmopathy progression.

Amplification from RNA transcripts yielded the TCR beta CDR3 regions. HTBI primers were employed in first-round RT-PCR, then a second-round multiplex PCR followed. TCRdb re-called the multiplex PCR reads through MiXCR, storing one row per CDR3 protein. The table has under 800,000 distinct CDR3 sequences, about 20% seen once. Comments on this clonotype: The antigen remains undetermined. The junction and the germline gene differ at one end; a read error may be behind it.

Sequencing was carried out using peripheral blood. The sequence was obtained from a woman younger than 35 with stable Graves' hyperthyroidism. Some clones in this sample may be carry-over from other donors' samples. The chain has TRBV27 and TRBJ1-1; the match to TRBD1 covers 7 bases. In nucleotides, the CDR3 is TGTGCCGGCAGTTTTAGGGCGGGACAGCGATTCCTCAACACTGAAGCTTTCTTT. Translation gives CAGSFRAGQRFLNTEAFF.